This T cell receptor (beta chain) is from a study of shared clonotypes between healthy human individuals. Some clones are missing from TCRdb's copy, which holds only in-frame ones; the method was immunoSEQ multiplex PCR. The sample holds 450,000 to 600,000 clones; roughly 78% are singletons and the top ten take less than 15%. From germline, CDR1 is SGHAT and CDR2 FQNNGV. The CDR3 has 11 amino acids. The ends were cut back, 5 bases at V and 9 bases at J, with 8 bases in the middle. The sequenced material came from PBMCs. The chain couples TRBV11-2 to TRBJ2-1; possibly TRBD2 for D (5 bases). The source of this sequence is a woman in her forties in good health. Some clones in this sample may be carry-over from other donors' samples. The CDR3 spells CASSPSGEQFF. CDR3 sequence (DNA): TGTGCCAGCAGCCCGAGCGGTGAGCAGTTCTTC. Together with reference TRBV11-2 and TRBJ2-1, the CDR3 gives the full variable domain: EAGVAQSPRYKIIEKRQSVAFWCNPISGHATLYWYQQILGQGPKLLIQFQNNGVVDDSQLPKDRFSAERLKGVDSTLKIQPAKLEDSAVYLCASSPSGEQFFGPGTRLTVL.